One sample yielded the 8 T cell receptor beta chains listed below, sequenced in a study of PD-L1 blockade in urothelial cancer. The assay was immunoSEQ multiplex PCR, and TCRdb's table has in-frame clones only and misses some. Here the sample spans roughly 60,000 clones, roughly 82% being singletons. The sequenced sample was PBMCs, obtained around atezolizumab (anti-PD-L1) treatment. The receptor set was obtained from a man in his 70s with urothelial cancer.

This clone was detected only once. V gene TRBV7-2 combines with J gene TRBJ2-7; 11 nucleotides align to TRBD2. The CDR3 spans 14 residues. V shed 5 bases, J shed 7 bases, and the junction held 7 bases outside the gene matches. The V gene's germline CDR1 is SGHTA and CDR2 FQGNSA. CDR3: CASSIRGLAAEQYF. In DNA form, the CDR3 reads TGTGCCAGCAGCATCAGGGGACTAGCGGCTGAGCAGTACTTC.

The V and J genes are TRBV6-1 and TRBJ2-7, with a weak D call TRBD2 (7 bases). V lost 6 bases and J 5 bases, leaving 17 bases between the germline ends. Germline-derived CDR1 and CDR2 are MNHNS and SASEGT. The CDR3 totals 14 residues. In DNA, the CDR3 is TGTGCCAGCAGCGTAGGGGGGGCGGTCAACGAGCAGTACTTC. Translation: CASSVGGAVNEQYF.

The gene calls are TRBV19 and TRBJ1-5; TRBD1 agrees at 7 bases. Per the germline V gene, CDR1 is LNHDA and CDR2 is SQIVND (reference sequence). Trimming removed 5 bases from V and 2 bases from J; junction bases left unmatched: 9. The CDR3 covers 16 residues. The CDR3 nucleotides are TGTGCCAGTAGTCGAACGACCGACAGGGGCAATCAGCCCCAGCATTTT. Amino acids: CASSRTTDRGNQPQHF.

The chain has TRBV28 and TRBJ2-1, with 9 nucleotides matching TRBD2. The V and J ends lost 3 bases and 8 bases, in that order; junction bases with no gene match: 8. The CDR3 runs to 15 residues. Germline assignment: CDR1 MDHEN and CDR2 SYDVKM. The CDR3 DNA is TGTGCCAGCAGTTTTGGGGTAGCGGGAGTCTATGAGCAGTTCTTC. Translation gives CASSFGVAGVYEQFF.

The chain has TRBV4-2 and TRBJ2-1; 14 bases match TRBD2. In germline, CDR1 is LGHNA, CDR2 YNFKEQ. Trimming removed 4 bases from V and 8 bases from J; junction bases left unmatched: 4. The CDR3 contains 15 residues. The CDR3 region is CASSRGLAGGHEQFF. The CDR3 DNA is TGTGCCAGCAGCCGAGGACTAGCGGGAGGCCATGAGCAGTTCTTC.

The rearrangement links TRBV11-3 to TRBJ2-2, with TRBD2 matching 8 bases. The CDR3 spans 15 residues. Per germline, CDR1 SGHNT and CDR2 YENEEA. The V gene end was trimmed by 5 bases and the J gene end by 3 bases; junction bases not matched to a gene: 5. CDR3 nucleotides: TGTGCCAGCAGCATCAGCGGGGGATACACCGGGGAGCTGTTTTTT. Translating it yields CASSISGGYTGELFF. The complete variable domain, with remaining parts taken from reference TRBV11-3 and TRBJ2-2, reads EAGVVQSPRYKIIEKKQPVAFWCNPISGHNTLYWYLQNLGQGPELLIRYENEEAVDDSQLPKDRFSAERLKGVDSTLKIQPAELGDSAVYLCASSISGGYTGELFFGEGSRLTVL.

Comments on this clone: The sample holds other DNA sequences that translate to the same CDR3. This chain connects TRBV30 to TRBJ2-7, with 7 bases matching TRBD1. The trim removed 0 bases at V and 1 base at J, leaving 0 bases unmatched. Germline V gene sequence: CDR1 GTSNPN, CDR2 SVGIG (reference sequence). CDR3 size: 13 residues. CDR3 sequence: CAWSVQGSYEQYF. In DNA, the CDR3 is TGTGCCTGGAGTGTACAGGGGTCCTACGAGCAGTACTTC.

V and J are TRBV7-3 and TRBJ2-1, with 11 nucleotides matching TRBD2. With V trimmed by 5 bases and J by 7 bases, 10 bases remained unmatched. Germline lookup yields CDR1 SGHTA and CDR2 FQGTGA. The CDR3 has 16 amino acids. The CDR3 region is CASSPRLAGSLNEQFF. The CDR3 DNA is TGTGCCAGCAGCCCCCGACTAGCGGGGTCTTTGAATGAGCAGTTCTTC.